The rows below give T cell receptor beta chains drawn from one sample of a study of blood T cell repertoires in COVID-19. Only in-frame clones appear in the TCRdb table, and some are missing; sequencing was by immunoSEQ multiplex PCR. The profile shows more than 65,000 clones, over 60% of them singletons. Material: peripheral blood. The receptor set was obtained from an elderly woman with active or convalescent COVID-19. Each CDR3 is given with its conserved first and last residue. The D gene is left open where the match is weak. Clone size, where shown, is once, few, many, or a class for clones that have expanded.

CDR3aa: CASSPGSGVTDTQYF
CDR3nt: TGTGCCAGCAGCCCGGGGTCAGGGGTAACAGATACGCAGTATTTT
v_gene: TRBV11-2
abundance: NA
j_gene: TRBJ2-3
d_gene: NA

CDR3aa: CASSPGQGGAFF
CDR3nt: TGTGCCAGCAGCCCCGGACAGGGCGGCGCTTTCTTT
v_gene: TRBV6-6
abundance: NA
j_gene: TRBJ1-1
d_gene: TRBD1

CDR3aa: CASSLYQGRTQYF
CDR3nt: TGTGCCAGCAGCTTATATCAGGGCCGGACCCAGTACTTC
v_gene: TRBV7-9
abundance: NA
j_gene: TRBJ2-5
d_gene: NA

CDR3aa: CASSQTGGLTGELFF
CDR3nt: TGCGCCAGCAGCCAAACAGGGGGCCTCACCGGGGAGCTGTTTTTT
v_gene: TRBV4-1
abundance: few
j_gene: TRBJ2-2
d_gene: TRBD1

CDR3aa: CASSDKMGQGLPYGYTF
CDR3nt: TGTGCCAGCAGTGACAAGATGGGACAGGGGTTACCCTATGGCTACACCTTC
v_gene: TRBV6-4
abundance: NA
j_gene: TRBJ1-2
d_gene: TRBD1

CDR3aa: CASSRTSGEETQYF
CDR3nt: TGTGCCAGCAGCCGGACTAGCGGGGAAGAGACCCAGTACTTC
v_gene: TRBV7-2
abundance: once
j_gene: TRBJ2-5
d_gene: TRBD2

CDR3aa: CASSTGAGFVTGELFF
CDR3nt: TGTGCCAGCAGCACCGGAGCAGGGTTTGTCACCGGGGAGCTGTTTTTT
v_gene: TRBV5-4
abundance: few
j_gene: TRBJ2-2
d_gene: NA

CDR3aa: CASSLTGTAYEKLFF
CDR3nt: TGTGCCAGCAGCTTAACCGGGACAGCTTATGAAAAACTGTTTTTT
v_gene: TRBV5-8
abundance: NA
j_gene: TRBJ1-4
d_gene: TRBD1

CDR3aa: CASSRALDRAKQYF
CDR3nt: TGTGCCAGCAGCCGGGCCTTGGACAGGGCTAAGCAGTACTTC
v_gene: TRBV7-9
abundance: NA
j_gene: TRBJ2-7
d_gene: TRBD1

CDR3aa: CASSSLGAYGGSSDTQYF
CDR3nt: TGTGCCAGCAGCTCCCTGGGGGCCTATGGTGGTAGTTCAGATACGCAGTATTTT
v_gene: TRBV7-3
abundance: NA
j_gene: TRBJ2-3
d_gene: NA

CDR3aa: CASSDSPHTGELFF
CDR3nt: TGTGCCAGCAGTGACAGCCCCCACACCGGGGAGCTGTTTTTT
v_gene: TRBV6-4
abundance: NA
j_gene: TRBJ2-2
d_gene: NA

CDR3aa: CASSPTPVNTGELFF
CDR3nt: TGTGCCAGCAGTCCGACACCCGTGAACACCGGGGAGCTGTTTTTT
v_gene: TRBV2
abundance: NA
j_gene: TRBJ2-2
d_gene: NA

CDR3aa: CASSVTDGTDTQYF
CDR3nt: TGTGCCAGCAGCGTCACAGACGGCACAGATACGCAGTATTTT
v_gene: TRBV7-9
abundance: few
j_gene: TRBJ2-3
d_gene: NA

CDR3aa: CASSLDREFQPQHF
CDR3nt: TGTGCCAGCAGTTTAGACAGGGAGTTTCAGCCCCAGCATTTT
v_gene: TRBV28
abundance: NA
j_gene: TRBJ1-5
d_gene: TRBD1

CDR3aa: CASSVEQGSYEQYF
CDR3nt: TGTGCCAGCAGCGTAGAACAGGGATCCTACGAGCAGTACTTC
v_gene: TRBV9
abundance: NA
j_gene: TRBJ2-7
d_gene: NA

CDR3aa: CASSLQGALTNTGELFF
CDR3nt: TGTGCCAGCAGCTTACAGGGGGCCCTTACGAACACCGGGGAGCTGTTTTTT
v_gene: TRBV7-2
abundance: NA
j_gene: TRBJ2-2
d_gene: TRBD1

CDR3aa: CSVEGGLGELFF
CDR3nt: TGCAGCGTTGAGGGCGGACTCGGGGAGCTGTTTTTT
v_gene: TRBV29-1
abundance: NA
j_gene: TRBJ2-2
d_gene: NA

CDR3aa: CASSLAGETQYF
CDR3nt: TGTGCCAGCAGCTTAGCCGGAGAGACCCAGTACTTC
v_gene: TRBV11-2
abundance: NA
j_gene: TRBJ2-5
d_gene: NA

CDR3aa: CASSSRTSGGNNEQFF
CDR3nt: TGTGCCAGCAGTTCCCGGACTAGCGGGGGGAATAATGAGCAGTTCTTC
v_gene: TRBV6-2/TRBV6-3
abundance: NA
j_gene: TRBJ2-1
d_gene: TRBD2

CDR3aa: CATIPGGGPYNEQFF
CDR3nt: TGTGCCACCATCCCTGGCGGGGGGCCTTACAATGAGCAGTTCTTC
v_gene: TRBV6-2/TRBV6-3
abundance: few
j_gene: TRBJ2-1
d_gene: TRBD2

CDR3aa: CASSVAPPGSGGNTIYF
CDR3nt: TGTGCCAGCAGCGTAGCTCCCCCGGGGTCGGGTGGAAACACCATATATTTT
v_gene: TRBV9
abundance: once
j_gene: TRBJ1-3
d_gene: NA

CDR3aa: CASSQGPSSYEQYF
CDR3nt: TGTGCCAGCAGCCAAGGGCCAAGCTCCTACGAGCAGTACTTC
v_gene: TRBV3-1/TRBV3-2
abundance: NA
j_gene: TRBJ2-7
d_gene: NA

CDR3aa: CASSQDLGSNYGYTF
CDR3nt: TGTGCCAGCAGCCAAGATCTCGGGAGCAACTATGGCTACACCTTC
v_gene: TRBV3-1/TRBV3-2
abundance: NA
j_gene: TRBJ1-2
d_gene: NA

CDR3aa: CSASRGSDYEQYF
CDR3nt: TGCAGTGCTAGTAGAGGGTCCGACTACGAGCAGTACTTC
v_gene: TRBV20-1
abundance: NA
j_gene: TRBJ2-7
d_gene: NA

CDR3aa: CASSFGQRINQPQHF
CDR3nt: TGTGCCAGCAGTTTTGGCCAGAGGATTAATCAGCCCCAGCATTTT
v_gene: TRBV28
abundance: NA
j_gene: TRBJ1-5
d_gene: NA

CDR3aa: CASSDPMDRGDYGYTF
CDR3nt: TGTGCCAGCAGTGACCCCATGGACAGGGGAGACTATGGCTACACCTTC
v_gene: TRBV6-4
abundance: NA
j_gene: TRBJ1-2
d_gene: TRBD1

CDR3aa: CASSDGGSSNQPQHF
CDR3nt: TGTGCCAGCAGTGATGGAGGGTCGAGCAATCAGCCCCAGCATTTT
v_gene: TRBV25-1
abundance: NA
j_gene: TRBJ1-5
d_gene: NA

CDR3aa: CASSEAAGQGSVSLHF
CDR3nt: TGTGCCAGCAGTGAAGCGGCAGGACAGGGGTCAGTGTCCCTCCACTTT
v_gene: TRBV6-1
abundance: NA
j_gene: TRBJ1-6
d_gene: TRBD1

CDR3aa: CAIRGDRGDNQPQHF
CDR3nt: TGTGCCATCAGAGGGGACAGGGGAGACAATCAGCCCCAGCATTTT
v_gene: TRBV10-3
abundance: NA
j_gene: TRBJ1-5
d_gene: TRBD1